Reported below is one T cell receptor beta chain. Its antigen remains unidentified. These data originate in a study of T cell responses to AZD1222 COVID-19 vaccine. Study observations and caveats: AZD1222 recipients seropositive at baseline numbered only five to seven.

The V and J ends lost 1 base and 3 bases respectively, with 13 bases between them. CDR1 is MNHEY, CDR2 SMNVEV, per germline (reference sequence). CDR3 length: 16 residues. Some clones are missing from TCRdb's copy, which holds only in-frame ones; the method was immunoSEQ multiplex PCR. This table has approximately 110,000 clones, around 93% appearing once. The clonotype comes from an adult who received the AZD1222 COVID-19 vaccine. The chain recombines TRBV27 with TRBJ1-5; D is undetermined. Sample: peripheral blood, taken 28 days after the second AZD1222 dose. CDR3 protein: CASSLWSPRDNQPQHF. The CDR3 DNA sequence: TGTGCCAGCAGTTTATGGTCACCCAGAGACAATCAGCCCCAGCATTTT.